The next 6 T cell receptor beta chains were all read from a single sample in a study of T-cell memory formation after mild COVID-19. TCRdb ran MiXCR on the 5' RACE reads and lists one entry per CDR3 protein. The sample gives 25,000 to 35,000 distinct CDR3 sequences, around 10% of which show up once; approximately 16% is in the top ten. The sequencing input was PBMCs or a T cell subset sorted from them (not recorded which). The origin of the receptors is an adult woman who had mild COVID-19 (a few samples of this study predate the infection). Cell type and time point are not known.

This clonotype was observed many times. The chain is built from TRBV20-1 and TRBJ2-1; TRBD2 aligns across 8 bases. With V trimmed by 0 bases and J by 5 bases, 12 bases remained unmatched. The CDR3 totals 17 residues. Germline V CDR1 and CDR2: DFQATT, SNEGSKA (reference sequence). CDR3 nucleotides: TGCAGTGCTAGAGATGCGGTAGCGGGGTTCGATAACAATGAGCAGTTCTTC. Amino acids: CSARDAVAGFDNNEQFF.

V usage is TRBV5-4 and J usage is TRBJ2-1, with D unresolved. Germline V gives CDR1 SGHNT, CDR2 YYREEE (reference sequence). The germline V and J ends were trimmed by 0 bases and 6 bases, with 10 bases remaining between them. CDR3 length: 14 amino acids. The chain's CDR3 is CASSLEFGSNEQFF. CDR3 coding DNA: TGTGCCAGCAGCTTGGAATTTGGGTCCAATGAGCAGTTCTTC.

The CDR3 region has the DNA TGCAGTGGCAAGACAGGGGTCGATACGCAGTATTTT. Its translation: CSGKTGVDTQYF. The genes are TRBV20-1 and TRBJ2-3; 8 bases align to TRBD1. From germline, CDR1 is DFQATT and CDR2 SNEGSKA (reference sequence). The CDR3 extends over 12 amino acids. Unmatched junction bases numbered 6, after V lost 7 bases and J lost 6 bases.

V usage is TRBV6-4 and J usage is TRBJ2-6; D not resolved. Per the germline V gene, CDR1 is MRHNA and CDR2 is SNTAGT. V was shortened by 4 bases and J by 2 bases, with 12 bases between the two germline ends. The CDR3 has 16 amino acids. The CDR3 loop reads CASSGTTATGANVLTF. CDR3 sequence (DNA): TGTGCCAGCAGTGGAACGACTGCTACTGGGGCCAACGTCCTGACTTTC.

V usage is TRBV5-1 and J usage is TRBJ2-4; no firm D call. This CDR3 comprises 11 residues. Trimming left V 4 bases short and J 5 bases short, with 4 bases between. In germline, CDR1 is SGHRS, CDR2 YFSETQ. The CDR3 sequence is CASSVENIQYF. The CDR3, as DNA: TGCGCCAGCAGCGTGGAAAACATTCAGTACTTC.

This clonotype was detected ten times or more. The V call is TRBV20-1, the J call TRBJ2-5; 7 bases line up with TRBD1. The CDR3 has 12 amino acids. Germline CDR1 is DFQATT and CDR2 is SNEGSKA (reference sequence). J lost 5 bases, V lost 5 bases, and 5 bases had no gene match. CDR3 sequence (DNA): TGCAGTGCTGGCCGCAGGGGGGAGACCCAGTACTTC. It specifies CSAGRRGETQYF.